Below, 24 T cell receptor beta chains from the same sample are listed, as sequenced in a study of blood T cell repertoires in COVID-19. Generated by immunoSEQ multiplex PCR, the TCRdb table keeps only in-frame clones and is missing some. The sample includes approximately 100,000 clones, 80% to 90% of them seen just once. The material sequenced was peripheral blood. The receptors derive from a woman over 75 with active COVID-19.

The V call is TRBV7-9, the J call TRBJ2-1; D ambiguous. The CDR3 contains 13 residues. CDR1 SEHNR and CDR2 FQNEAQ come from the germline V gene (reference sequence). V shed 2 bases and J shed 5 bases, with 7 bases lying between them. CDR3 nucleotides: TGTGCCAGCAGCTTACTCAGAAACAATGAGCAGTTCTTC. Translation gives CASSLLRNNEQFF.

The rearrangement uses TRBV5-1 and TRBJ1-2; 8 bases agree with TRBD1. This CDR3 is 15 amino acids long. Germline lookup yields CDR1 SGHRS and CDR2 YFSETQ. The J segment lost 8 bases and the V segment lost 4 bases, leaving 13 bases of the junction unmatched. CDR3 nucleotide sequence: TGCGCCAGCAGCCCGCGTTCTGGGCAGGGGGCAGGCTACACCTTC. Translated, it gives CASSPRSGQGAGYTF.

The V call is TRBV2, the J call TRBJ1-1, with TRBD1 matching 8 bases. Trimming took 4 bases from V and 1 from J; bases not matched to a gene: 5. CDR3 size: 15 residues. Germline CDR1 reads SNHLY; CDR2 reads FYNNEI. The CDR3 DNA reads as TGTGCCAGCAGTGCCCAGGGGGCTGGGAACACTGAAGCTTTCTTT. It is translated as CASSAQGAGNTEAFF.

In nucleotides, the CDR3 is TGTGCCAGCAGTTTACTACGCTCGGGGAGCGGGGGCTACGAGCAGTACTTC. This sequence encodes CASSLLRSGSGGYEQYF. The chain links TRBV28 to TRBJ2-7, with 8 positions matching TRBD2. This CDR3 is 17 amino acids long. The V segment lost 2 bases and the J segment 3 bases; nucleotides outside the gene matches: 12. Looked up from germline, CDR1 is MDHEN and CDR2 is SYDVKM.

The CDR3 DNA reads TGTGCCAGCAGCTTGTTTCCAGGGCGAGAGACCCAGTACTTC. Amino acids: CASSLFPGRETQYF. The rearrangement uses TRBV5-6 and TRBJ2-5; weak D call: TRBD1 (5 bases). The germline gives CDR1 SGHDT, CDR2 YYEEEE. Trimming took off 1 base at V and 4 bases at J, with 11 bases between the two ends. This CDR3 is built from 14 residues.

This clone has only one observation. The V call is TRBV19, the J call TRBJ1-5; 11 positions agree with TRBD1. Germline CDR1 reads LNHDA; CDR2 reads SQIVND (reference sequence). The CDR3 totals 18 residues. The J segment lost 1 base and the V segment lost 5 bases, leaving 10 bases of the junction unmatched. CDR3 sequence reads: CASSGDRGSRISNQPQHF. CDR3 nucleotide sequence: TGTGCCAGTAGTGGGGACAGGGGGTCACGAATCAGCAATCAGCCCCAGCATTTT.

This rearrangement joins TRBV13 to TRBJ2-7, with 9 bases identical to TRBD1. The CDR3 runs 14 residues. Per the germline V gene, CDR1 is PRHDT and CDR2 is FYEKMQ (reference sequence). J gave up 5 bases and V 4 bases, and 6 bases lay outside the gene matches. The CDR3 sequence: CASSSRDREDEQYF. Here the CDR3 DNA reads TGTGCCAGCAGCTCCCGGGACAGGGAGGACGAGCAGTACTTC.

This clone was detected once. The chain recombines TRBV28 with TRBJ2-1; unclear D gene. Germline V gene data show CDR1 as MDHEN and CDR2 as SYDVKM. CDR3 length: 15 residues. V lost 1 base to trimming and J lost 9 bases, with 16 bases between them. CDR3 loop: CASSLSSVGIGEQFF. The CDR3 DNA follows: TGTGCCAGCAGTTTATCCTCGGTCGGTATTGGTGAGCAGTTCTTC.

The chain links TRBV9 to TRBJ2-1; possibly TRBD1 for D (6 bases). The germline V gene has CDR1 SGDLS and CDR2 YYNGEE. V was clipped by 0 bases and J by 9 bases, with 16 bases between them. The CDR3 runs to 15 residues. For the CDR3, the DNA is TGTGCCAGCAGCGTAGATCCAGGGGCCGTCGGTGAGCAGTTCTTC. Amino acid sequence: CASSVDPGAVGEQFF. Complete variable domain (other parts from reference TRBV9 and TRBJ2-1): DSGVTQTPKHLITATGQRVTLRCSPRSGDLSVYWYQQSLDQGLQFLIQYYNGEERAKGNILERFSAQQFPDLHSELNLSSLELGDSALYFCASSVDPGAVGEQFFGPGTRLTVL.

The chain combines TRBV27 with TRBJ2-3; no firm D call. The CDR3 length is 13 residues. V was cut by 6 bases and J by 5 bases, with 12 bases left in between. CDR1 MNHEY and CDR2 SMNVEV come from the germline V gene (reference sequence). CDR3: CASSFYRGDTQYF. In DNA, the CDR3 is TGTGCCAGCAGCTTTTACCGCGGAGATACGCAGTATTTT.

J is TRBJ1-2 and V is TRBV9, with 9 bases fitting TRBD1. V lost 3 bases, J lost 3 bases, and 9 bases stayed unmatched. Per the germline V gene, CDR1 is SGDLS and CDR2 is YYNGEE. This CDR3 contains 16 residues. CDR3 DNA: TGTGCCAGCAGCGAAGGGACAGGGAGAGTGGACTATGGCTACACCTTC. Translating it yields CASSEGTGRVDYGYTF.

The chain recombines TRBV3-1 (or the pseudogene TRBV3-2) with TRBJ2-6; TRBD1 might be the D (6 bases). Germline assignment: CDR1 LGHDT and CDR2 YNNKEL (reference sequence). V was pared by 4 bases and J by 2 bases, with 15 bases between. The CDR3 contains 17 residues. In nucleotides, the CDR3 is TGTGCCAGCAGCCGGGGGCCTATCAGACCTGGGGCCAACGTCCTGACTTTC. This sequence encodes CASSRGPIRPGANVLTF.

The CDR3 region has the DNA TGTGCCAGCAGCGTTGGGGACTTCCTATACACCGGGGAGCTGTTTTTT. The encoded protein is CASSVGDFLYTGELFF. The chain links TRBV9 to TRBJ2-2; weak D call: TRBD2 (6 bases). Per germline, CDR1 SGDLS and CDR2 YYNGEE. There are 16 residues in the CDR3. V lost 2 bases and J lost 3, with 14 bases in between.

The V gene is TRBV18, the J gene TRBJ2-1; D perhaps matches TRBD2 (6 bases). V lost 0 bases and J lost 7, with 16 bases in between. Germline values: CDR1 KGHSH, CDR2 LQKENI. The length of the CDR3 is 16 residues. CDR3 DNA sequence: TGTGCCAGCTCACCACCGGGAGCGGGCCGTGGGAATGAGCAGTTCTTC. Encoded protein: CASSPPGAGRGNEQFF.

The chain links TRBV6-5 to TRBJ1-4; possible D gene TRBD1, 6 bases. Trimming stripped 6 bases from V and 8 bases from J, with 13 bases between. Germline CDR1 MNHEY, CDR2 SVGAGI. The CDR3 loop spans 13 amino acids. For the CDR3, the DNA is TGTGCCAGCAGAGGGGGTCTGGGGGAAAAACTGTTTTTT. Translation: CASRGGLGEKLFF.

CDR3 in amino acids: CASKVRREPVYEQYF. CDR3 bases: TGTGCCAGCAAGGTGCGACGGGAGCCCGTCTACGAGCAGTACTTC. The chain couples TRBV27 to TRBJ2-7, with D maybe TRBD2 (6 bases). This CDR3 has 15 residues. V lost 7 bases and J lost 3, with 19 bases in between. CDR1 MNHEY and CDR2 SMNVEV come from the germline V gene (reference sequence).

V and J are TRBV5-4 and TRBJ2-7; TRBD1 might be the D (5 bases). Germline values: CDR1 SGHNT, CDR2 YYREEE (reference sequence). The CDR3 loop spans 13 amino acids. V was pared by 2 bases and J by 6 bases, with 12 bases between. The CDR3 sequence is CASSLGASPEQYF. DNA of the CDR3: TGTGCCAGCAGCTTAGGGGCTAGTCCCGAGCAGTACTTC.

This clone was recorded once. The chain links TRBV28 to TRBJ2-7; 7 bases map to TRBD1. Germline-derived CDR1 and CDR2 are MDHEN and SYDVKM. CDR3 size: 13 residues. J gave up 6 bases and V 5 bases, and 7 bases lay outside the gene matches. The CDR3 reads CASSKGALSEQYF. For the CDR3, the DNA is TGTGCCAGCAGTAAGGGGGCTTTGAGCGAGCAGTACTTC.

This clone has just a few counts. V is TRBV23-1 and J is TRBJ1-6; unclear D gene. TRBV23-1 is treated as an ORF (open reading frame) with a function not yet certain. CDR3 length: 13 residues. V lost 8 bases and J lost 10, with 15 bases in between. The DNA of the CDR3 is TGCGCCAGCGATTATATAGGAGCCTCACCCCTCCACTTT. It is translated as CASDYIGASPLHF.

V is TRBV5-1 and J is TRBJ2-5; 7 bases fit TRBD2. CDR3 size: 17 residues. V was pared by 4 bases and J by 4 bases, with 16 bases of the junction left unmatched. Germline CDR1 SGHRS, CDR2 YFSETQ. CDR3 bases: TGCGCCAGCAGCCGACTCTTCTCCGCGGGAGAGCTAGAGACCCAGTACTTC. Translating it yields CASSRLFSAGELETQYF.

This chain connects TRBV28 to TRBJ1-2; D is possibly TRBD1 (5 bases). Germline V lookup: CDR1 MDHEN, CDR2 SYDVKM. The germline V and J ends were trimmed by 5 bases and 4 bases, with 20 bases remaining between them. The CDR3 consists of 16 residues. CDR3 sequence reads: CASSPNPPGNTYGYTF. The CDR3 DNA is TGTGCCAGCAGTCCGAACCCCCCAGGGAACACCTATGGCTACACCTTC.

The J gene is TRBJ1-1, the V gene TRBV2; TRBD1 matches 7 bases. Germline V gene lookup returns CDR1 SNHLY and CDR2 FYNNEI. V was clipped by 6 bases and J by 4 bases; unmatched bases: 5. The CDR3 is 13 residues long. The CDR3 here is CASRTTGATEAFF. Here the CDR3 DNA reads TGTGCCAGCAGGACTACAGGGGCCACTGAAGCTTTCTTT.

The chain links TRBV28 to TRBJ2-7, with a possible D match to TRBD1 (6 bases). CDR3 size: 14 residues. V was trimmed by 6 bases and J by 0 bases, leaving 12 bases between them. Looked up from germline, CDR1 is MDHEN and CDR2 is SYDVKM. The CDR3 nucleotides read TGTGCCAGCAGCGACAGGATAACCTCCTACGAGCAGTACTTC. Amino acid sequence: CASSDRITSYEQYF.

The chain carries TRBV4-3 and TRBJ2-2; 10 nucleotides align to TRBD2. V dropped 4 bases and J dropped 1; count of bases not matched to a gene: 6. This CDR3 contains 17 residues. Germline values: CDR1 LGHNA, CDR2 YSLEER. For the CDR3, the DNA is TGCGCCAGCAGCCCTAGCGGGAGCTGGGGGAACACCGGGGAGCTGTTTTTT. Translation gives CASSPSGSWGNTGELFF.